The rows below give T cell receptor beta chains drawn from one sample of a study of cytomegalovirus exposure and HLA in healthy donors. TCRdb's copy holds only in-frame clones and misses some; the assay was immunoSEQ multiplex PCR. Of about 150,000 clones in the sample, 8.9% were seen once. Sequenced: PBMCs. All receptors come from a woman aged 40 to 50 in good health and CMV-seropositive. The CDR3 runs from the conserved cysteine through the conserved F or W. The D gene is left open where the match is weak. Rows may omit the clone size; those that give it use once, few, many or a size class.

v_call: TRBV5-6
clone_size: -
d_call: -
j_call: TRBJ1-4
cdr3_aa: CASSQQGVNEKLFF
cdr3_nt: TGTGCCAGCAGCCAACAGGGAGTAAATGAAAAACTGTTTTTT

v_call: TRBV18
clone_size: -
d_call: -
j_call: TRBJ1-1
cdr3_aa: CASSPLPPTGRTEAFF
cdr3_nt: TGTGCCAGCTCACCCCTCCCGCCGACTGGGAGGACTGAAGCTTTCTTT

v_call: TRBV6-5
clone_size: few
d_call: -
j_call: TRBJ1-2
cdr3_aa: CASSYSTGYGYTF
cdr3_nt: TGTGCCAGCAGTTACTCGACGGGCTATGGCTACACCTTC

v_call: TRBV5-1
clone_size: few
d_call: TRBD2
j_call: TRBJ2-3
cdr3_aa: CASSSGTSADTQYF
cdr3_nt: TGCGCCAGCAGCTCAGGGACTAGCGCAGATACGCAGTATTTT

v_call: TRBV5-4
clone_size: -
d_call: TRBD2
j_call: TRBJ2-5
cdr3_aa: CASSFGGGQQETQYF
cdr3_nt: TGTGCCAGCAGCTTCGGCGGGGGGCAACAAGAGACCCAGTACTTC

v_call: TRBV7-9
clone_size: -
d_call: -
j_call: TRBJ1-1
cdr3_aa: CASSLDIQGVEDEAFF
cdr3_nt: TGTGCCAGCAGCTTGGATATACAGGGCGTGGAGGATGAAGCTTTCTTT

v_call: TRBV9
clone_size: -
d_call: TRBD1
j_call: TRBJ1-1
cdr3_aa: CASSIQGGEAFF
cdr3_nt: TGTGCCAGCAGCATACAGGGGGGTGAAGCTTTCTTT

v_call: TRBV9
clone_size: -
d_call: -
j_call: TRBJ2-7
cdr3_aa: CASSVGHSSYEQYF
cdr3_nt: TGTGCCAGCAGCGTAGGTCACAGCTCCTACGAGCAGTACTTC

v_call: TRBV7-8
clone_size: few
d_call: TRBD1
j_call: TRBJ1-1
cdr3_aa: CASSLDRGQGSEAFF
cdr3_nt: TGTGCCAGCAGCTTAGACAGAGGACAGGGGTCTGAAGCTTTCTTT

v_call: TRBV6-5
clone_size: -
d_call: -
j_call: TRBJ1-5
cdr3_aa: CASSYQRGGNQPQHF
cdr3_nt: TGTGCCAGCAGTTATCAACGGGGGGGCAATCAGCCCCAGCATTTT

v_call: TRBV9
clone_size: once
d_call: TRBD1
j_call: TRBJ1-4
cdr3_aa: CASSTRTGATNEKLFF
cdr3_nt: TGTGCCAGCAGCACCCGGACAGGTGCAACTAATGAAAAACTGTTTTTT

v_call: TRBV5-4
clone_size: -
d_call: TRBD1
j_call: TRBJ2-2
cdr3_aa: CASSPGDRGFNGELFF
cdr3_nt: TGTGCCAGCAGCCCCGGGGACAGGGGCTTTAACGGGGAGCTGTTTTTT

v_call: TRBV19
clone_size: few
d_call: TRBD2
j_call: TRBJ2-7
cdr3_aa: CASSMAGDYNYEQYF
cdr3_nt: TGTGCCAGTAGTATGGCGGGGGACTACAACTACGAGCAGTACTTC

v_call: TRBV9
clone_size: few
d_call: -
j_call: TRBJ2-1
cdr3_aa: CASSVGHSRSYNEQFF
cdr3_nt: TGTGCCAGCAGCGTAGGCCACTCCCGCTCCTACAATGAGCAGTTCTTC

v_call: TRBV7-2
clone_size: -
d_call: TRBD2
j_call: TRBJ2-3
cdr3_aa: CASSLTAGGGGTDTQYF
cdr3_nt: TGTGCCAGCAGCTTAACTGCGGGGGGCGGGGGCACAGATACGCAGTATTTT

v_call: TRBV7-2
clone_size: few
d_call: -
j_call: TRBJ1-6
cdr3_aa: CASSLARDSPLHF
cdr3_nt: TGTGCCAGCAGCTTAGCGCGAGATTCACCCCTCCACTTT

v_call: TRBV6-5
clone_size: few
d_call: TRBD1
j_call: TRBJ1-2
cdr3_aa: CASSPRGLGYTF
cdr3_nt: TGTGCCAGCTCCCCCAGGGGGCTCGGCTACACCTTC

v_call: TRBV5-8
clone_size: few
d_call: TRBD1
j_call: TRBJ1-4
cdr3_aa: CASSAGDRGIKGGKLFF
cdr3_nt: TGTGCCAGCAGCGCCGGGGACAGGGGAATAAAGGGCGGAAAACTGTTTTTT

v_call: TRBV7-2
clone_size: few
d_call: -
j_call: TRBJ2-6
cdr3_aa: CASSARRGFSGANVLTF
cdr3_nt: TGTGCCAGCAGCGCGCGCAGGGGATTCTCTGGGGCCAACGTCCTGACTTTC

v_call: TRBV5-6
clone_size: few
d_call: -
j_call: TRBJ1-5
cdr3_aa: CASSGGGNQPQHF
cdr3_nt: TGTGCCAGCAGTGGGGGGGGTAATCAGCCCCAGCATTTT

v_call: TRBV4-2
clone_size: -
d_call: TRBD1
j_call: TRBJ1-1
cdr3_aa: CASSQVRTGARTEAFF
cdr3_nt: TGTGCCAGCAGCCAAGTACGGACAGGGGCACGGACTGAAGCTTTCTTT

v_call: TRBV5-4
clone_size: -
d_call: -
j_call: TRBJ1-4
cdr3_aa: CASSLSTNEKLFF
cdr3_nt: TGTGCCAGCAGCTTGTCTACTAATGAAAAACTGTTTTTT

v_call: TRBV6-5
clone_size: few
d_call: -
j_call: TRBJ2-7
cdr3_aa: CASSLGASYEQYF
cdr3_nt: TGTGCCAGCAGCCTTGGAGCCTCCTACGAGCAGTACTTC

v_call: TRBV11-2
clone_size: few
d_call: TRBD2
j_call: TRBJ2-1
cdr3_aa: CASVFGLAGYNEQFF
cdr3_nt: TGTGCCAGCGTATTCGGACTAGCGGGCTACAATGAGCAGTTCTTC

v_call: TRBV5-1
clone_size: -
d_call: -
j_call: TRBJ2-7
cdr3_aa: CASSLDRADYEQYF
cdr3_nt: TGCGCCAGCAGCTTGGACAGGGCCGACTACGAGCAGTACTTC

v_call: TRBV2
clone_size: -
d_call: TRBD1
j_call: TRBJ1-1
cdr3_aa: CASSDQGAGTEAFF
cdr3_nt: TGTGCCAGCAGTGACCAGGGGGCAGGCACTGAAGCTTTCTTT

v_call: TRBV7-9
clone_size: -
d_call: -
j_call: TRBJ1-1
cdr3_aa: CASSLSGTEAFF
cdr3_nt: TGTGCCAGCAGCTTATCGGGCACTGAAGCTTTCTTT

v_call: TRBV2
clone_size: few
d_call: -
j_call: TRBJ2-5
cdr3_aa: CASSDTGPRETQYF
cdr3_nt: TGTGCCAGCAGTGATACAGGGCCCCGAGAGACCCAGTACTTC

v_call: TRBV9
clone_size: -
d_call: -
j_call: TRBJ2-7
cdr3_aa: CASSVGTLAYEQYF
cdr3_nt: TGTGCCAGCAGCGTCGGGACTCTTGCCTACGAGCAGTACTTC

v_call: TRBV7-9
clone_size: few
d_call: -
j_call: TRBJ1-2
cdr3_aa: CASSLQTGHNYGYTF
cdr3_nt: TGTGCCAGCAGCTTACAAACGGGACACAACTATGGCTACACCTTC

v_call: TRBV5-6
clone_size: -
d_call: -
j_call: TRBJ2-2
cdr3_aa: CASSFDKTGELFF
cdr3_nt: TGTGCCAGCAGTTTTGACAAAACCGGGGAGCTGTTTTTT

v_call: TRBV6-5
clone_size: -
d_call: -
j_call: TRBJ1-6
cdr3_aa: CASSRGGVNSPLHF
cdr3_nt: TGTGCCAGCAGCCGGGGAGGGGTCAATTCACCCCTCCACTTT

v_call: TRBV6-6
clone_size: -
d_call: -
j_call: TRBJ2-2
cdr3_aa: CASTETSITGELFF
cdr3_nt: TGTGCCAGCACCGAGACTAGTATTACCGGGGAGCTGTTTTTT

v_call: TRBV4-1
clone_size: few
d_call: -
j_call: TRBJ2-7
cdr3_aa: CASSQLWAGAGEYEQYF
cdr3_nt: TGCGCCAGCAGCCAACTTTGGGCTGGGGCAGGGGAATACGAGCAGTACTTC

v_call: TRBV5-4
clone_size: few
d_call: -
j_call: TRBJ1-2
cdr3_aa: CASSLYVGADGYTF
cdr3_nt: TGTGCCAGCAGCTTGTATGTAGGGGCGGACGGCTACACCTTC

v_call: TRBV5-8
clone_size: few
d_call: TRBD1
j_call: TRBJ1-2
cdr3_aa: CASSLRTGGGGYTF
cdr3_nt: TGTGCCAGCAGCCTCCGGACAGGAGGAGGGGGCTACACCTTC

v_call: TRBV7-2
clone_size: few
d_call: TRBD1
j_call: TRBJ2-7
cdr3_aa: CASSSGQGVTYEQYF
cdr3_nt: TGTGCCAGCAGCTCTGGACAGGGGGTTACCTACGAGCAGTACTTC

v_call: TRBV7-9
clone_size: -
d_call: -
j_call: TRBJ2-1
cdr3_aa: CASSLAGGPGNEQFF
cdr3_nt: TGTGCCAGCAGCTTAGCGGGGGGGCCGGGGAATGAGCAGTTCTTC

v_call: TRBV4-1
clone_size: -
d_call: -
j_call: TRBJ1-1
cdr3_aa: CASSQAPGTTEAFF
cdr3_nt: TGCGCCAGCAGCCAAGCCCCAGGAACTACTGAAGCTTTCTTT

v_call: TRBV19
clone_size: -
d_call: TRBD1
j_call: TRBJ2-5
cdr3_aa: CASSIRDRRGETQYF
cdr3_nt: TGTGCCAGCTCTATCCGGGACAGACGGGGAGAGACCCAGTACTTC

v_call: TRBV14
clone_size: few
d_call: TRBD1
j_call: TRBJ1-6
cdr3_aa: CASSLRTGTYNSPLHF
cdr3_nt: TGTGCCAGCAGCCTACGGACAGGGACTTATAATTCACCCCTCCACTTT

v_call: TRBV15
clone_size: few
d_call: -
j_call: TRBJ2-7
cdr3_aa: CATSRTGYEQYF
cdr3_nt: TGTGCCACCAGCAGAACTGGCTACGAGCAGTACTTC

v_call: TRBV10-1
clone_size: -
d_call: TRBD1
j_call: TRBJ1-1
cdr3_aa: CASSHGTGDNEAFF
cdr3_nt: TGCGCCAGCAGCCACGGGACAGGGGATAATGAAGCTTTCTTT

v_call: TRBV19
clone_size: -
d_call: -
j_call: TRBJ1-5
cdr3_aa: CASSIDRYQPQHF
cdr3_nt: TGTGCCAGTAGTATTGACAGATACCAGCCCCAGCATTTT

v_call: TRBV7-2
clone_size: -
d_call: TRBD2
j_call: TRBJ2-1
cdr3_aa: CASSLLAGQYNEQFF
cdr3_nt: TGTGCCAGCAGCTTACTAGCGGGGCAGTACAATGAGCAGTTCTTC

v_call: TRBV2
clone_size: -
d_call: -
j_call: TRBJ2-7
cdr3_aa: CASSARSRGRMGSYEQYF
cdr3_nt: TGTGCCAGCAGTGCGCGAAGTCGTGGGAGGATGGGGTCCTACGAGCAGTACTTC

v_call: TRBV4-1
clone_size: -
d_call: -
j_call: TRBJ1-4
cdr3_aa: CASRPVMGLNEKLFF
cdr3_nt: TGCGCCAGCAGACCAGTAATGGGGCTTAATGAAAAACTGTTTTTT

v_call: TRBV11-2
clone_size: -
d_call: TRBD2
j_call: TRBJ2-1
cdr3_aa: CASSLELAQNEQFF
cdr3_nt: TGTGCCAGCAGCTTAGAACTAGCGCAGAATGAGCAGTTCTTC

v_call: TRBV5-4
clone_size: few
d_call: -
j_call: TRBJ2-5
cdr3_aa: CASSPYGEETQYF
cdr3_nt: TGTGCCAGCAGCCCCTACGGAGAAGAGACCCAGTACTTC

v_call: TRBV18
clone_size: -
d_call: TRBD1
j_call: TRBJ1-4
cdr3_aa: CASSPPGQGAEKLFF
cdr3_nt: TGTGCCAGCTCACCACCGGGACAGGGGGCTGAAAAACTGTTTTTT

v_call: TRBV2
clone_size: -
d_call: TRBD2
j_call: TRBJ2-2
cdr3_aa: CASSEASGGAGTGELFF
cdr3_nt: TGTGCCAGCAGTGAAGCTAGCGGGGGGGCCGGGACCGGGGAGCTGTTTTTT

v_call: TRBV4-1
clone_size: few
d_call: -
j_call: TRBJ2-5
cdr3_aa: CASSSRSQQDWTQYF
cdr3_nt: TGCGCCAGCAGCTCAAGGTCGCAGCAGGATTGGACCCAGTACTTC